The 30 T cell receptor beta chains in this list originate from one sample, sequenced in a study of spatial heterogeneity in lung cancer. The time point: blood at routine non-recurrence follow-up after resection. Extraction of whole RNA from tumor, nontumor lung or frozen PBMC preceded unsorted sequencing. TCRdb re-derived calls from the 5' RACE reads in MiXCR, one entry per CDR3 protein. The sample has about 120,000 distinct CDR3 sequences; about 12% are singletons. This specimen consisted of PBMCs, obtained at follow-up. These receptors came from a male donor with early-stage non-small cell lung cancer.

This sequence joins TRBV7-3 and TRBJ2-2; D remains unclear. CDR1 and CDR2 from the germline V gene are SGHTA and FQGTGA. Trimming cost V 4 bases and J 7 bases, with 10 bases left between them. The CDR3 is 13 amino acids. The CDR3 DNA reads TGTGCCAGCAGCTCCCCAGGTCTCGGGGAGCTGTTTTTT. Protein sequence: CASSSPGLGELFF.

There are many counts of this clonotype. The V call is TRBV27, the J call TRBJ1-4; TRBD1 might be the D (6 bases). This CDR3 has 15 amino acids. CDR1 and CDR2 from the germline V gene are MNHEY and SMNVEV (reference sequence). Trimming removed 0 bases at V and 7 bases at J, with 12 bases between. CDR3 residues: CASSLSGRGSEKLFF. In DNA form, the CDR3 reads TGTGCCAGCAGTTTATCAGGCAGGGGAAGTGAAAAACTGTTTTTT.

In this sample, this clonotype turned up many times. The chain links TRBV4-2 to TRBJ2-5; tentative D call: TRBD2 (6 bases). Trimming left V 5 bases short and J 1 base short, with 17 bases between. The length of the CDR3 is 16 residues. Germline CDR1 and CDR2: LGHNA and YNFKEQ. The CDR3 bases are TGTGCCAGCAGCGAAGGGCGGCGGGGAGGCCAAGAGACCCAGTACTTC. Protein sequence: CASSEGRRGGQETQYF.

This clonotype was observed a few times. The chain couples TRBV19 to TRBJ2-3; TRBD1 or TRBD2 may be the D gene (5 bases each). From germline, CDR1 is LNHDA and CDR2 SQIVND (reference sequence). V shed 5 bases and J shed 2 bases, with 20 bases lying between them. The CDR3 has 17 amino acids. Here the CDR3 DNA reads TGTGCCAGTAGTGAGACCGGGACCACACTGGTCACAGATACGCAGTATTTT. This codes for CASSETGTTLVTDTQYF. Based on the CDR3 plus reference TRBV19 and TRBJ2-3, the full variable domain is DGGITQSPKYLFRKEGQNVTLSCEQNLNHDAMYWYRQDPGQGLRLIYYSQIVNDFQKGDIAEGYSVSREKKESFPLTVTSAQKNPTAFYLCASSETGTTLVTDTQYFGPGTRLTVL.

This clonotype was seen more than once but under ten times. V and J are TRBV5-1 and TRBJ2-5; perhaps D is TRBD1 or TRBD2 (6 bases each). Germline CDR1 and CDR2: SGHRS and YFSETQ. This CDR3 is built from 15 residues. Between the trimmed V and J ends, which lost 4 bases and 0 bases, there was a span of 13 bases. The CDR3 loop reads CASSGGTRYQETQYF. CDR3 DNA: TGCGCCAGCAGCGGAGGGACACGGTACCAAGAGACCCAGTACTTC.

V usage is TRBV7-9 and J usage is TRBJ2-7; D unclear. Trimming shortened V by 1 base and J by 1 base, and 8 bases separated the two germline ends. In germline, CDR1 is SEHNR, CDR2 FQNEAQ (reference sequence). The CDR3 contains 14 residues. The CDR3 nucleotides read TGTGCCAGCAGCTTAGTGGGCAGTTCCTACGAGCAGTACTTC. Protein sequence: CASSLVGSSYEQYF.

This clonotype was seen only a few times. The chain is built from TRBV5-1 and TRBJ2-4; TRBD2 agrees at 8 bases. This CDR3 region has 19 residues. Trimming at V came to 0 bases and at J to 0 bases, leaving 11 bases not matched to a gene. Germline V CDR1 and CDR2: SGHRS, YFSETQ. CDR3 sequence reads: CASSLGGGLASPAKNIQYF. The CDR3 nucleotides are TGCGCCAGCAGCTTGGGGGGCGGACTAGCCTCGCCAGCCAAAAACATTCAGTACTTC. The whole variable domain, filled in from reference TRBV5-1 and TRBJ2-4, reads KAGVTQTPRYLIKTRGQQVTLSCSPISGHRSVSWYQQTPGQGLQFLFEYFSETQRNKGNFPGRFSGRQFSNSRSEMNVSTLELGDSALYLCASSLGGGLASPAKNIQYFGAGTRLSVL.

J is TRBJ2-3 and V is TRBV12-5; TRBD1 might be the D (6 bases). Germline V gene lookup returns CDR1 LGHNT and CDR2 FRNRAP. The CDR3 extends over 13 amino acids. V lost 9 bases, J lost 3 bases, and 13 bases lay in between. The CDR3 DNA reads TGTGCTAGCGCTTGGGGGCGAACAGATACGCAGTATTTT. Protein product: CASAWGRTDTQYF.

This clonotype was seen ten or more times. The CDR3 region is CASSSDSFSYNEQFF. As DNA, the CDR3 is TGTGCCAGCAGTTCGGACAGCTTCTCCTACAATGAGCAGTTCTTC. The chain has TRBV6-6 and TRBJ2-1; maybe TRBD1 (6 bases). Germline values: CDR1 MNHNY, CDR2 SVGAGI (reference sequence). CDR3 size: 15 residues. V was pared by 4 bases and J by 0 bases, with 10 bases between.

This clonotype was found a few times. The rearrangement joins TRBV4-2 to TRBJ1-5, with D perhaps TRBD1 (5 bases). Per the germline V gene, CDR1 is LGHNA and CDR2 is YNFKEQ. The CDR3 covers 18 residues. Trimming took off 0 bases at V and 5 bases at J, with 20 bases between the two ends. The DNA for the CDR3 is TGTGCCAGCAGCCAAGATAACAGGCTAGACAGCCCTTATCAGCCCCAGCATTTT. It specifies CASSQDNRLDSPYQPQHF.

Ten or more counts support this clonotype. CDR3: CASSEVPSGTYEQYF. The DNA of the CDR3 is TGTGCCAGCAGTGAAGTACCTAGCGGGACCTACGAGCAGTACTTC. The chain has TRBV2 and TRBJ2-7; 9 nucleotides agree with TRBD2. V lost 1 base and J lost 2; bases outside the gene matches: 3. Germline assignment: CDR1 SNHLY and CDR2 FYNNEI. This CDR3 has 15 residues.

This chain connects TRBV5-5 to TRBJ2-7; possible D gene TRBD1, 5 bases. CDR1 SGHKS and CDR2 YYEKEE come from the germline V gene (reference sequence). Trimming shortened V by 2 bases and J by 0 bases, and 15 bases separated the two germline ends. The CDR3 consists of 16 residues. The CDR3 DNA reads TGTGCCAGCAGCTTAGTGGCGTTCGACAGCTCCTACGAGCAGTACTTC. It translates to CASSLVAFDSSYEQYF.

CDR3 in DNA: TGTGCCAGTAGCAGCTCACCGAATACTATCTATGGCTACACCTTC. As protein: CASSSSPNTIYGYTF. The V call is TRBV19, the J call TRBJ1-2; unclear D gene. Germline V gives CDR1 LNHDA, CDR2 SQIVND (reference sequence). CDR3 length: 15 residues. V was trimmed by 6 bases and J by 4 bases, leaving 18 bases between them.

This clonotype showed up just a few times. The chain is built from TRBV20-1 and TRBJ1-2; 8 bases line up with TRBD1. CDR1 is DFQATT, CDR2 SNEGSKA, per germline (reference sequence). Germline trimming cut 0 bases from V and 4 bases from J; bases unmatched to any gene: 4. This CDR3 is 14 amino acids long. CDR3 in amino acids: CSARDRQGSYGYTF. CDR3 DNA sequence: TGCAGTGCTAGAGATCGACAGGGGAGCTATGGCTACACCTTC.

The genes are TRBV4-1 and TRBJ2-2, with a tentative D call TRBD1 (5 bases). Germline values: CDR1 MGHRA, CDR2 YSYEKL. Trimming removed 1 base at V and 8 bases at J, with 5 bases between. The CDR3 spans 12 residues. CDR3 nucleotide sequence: TGCGCCAGCAGCCAAGGGACAGGGGAGCTGTTTTTT. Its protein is CASSQGTGELFF.

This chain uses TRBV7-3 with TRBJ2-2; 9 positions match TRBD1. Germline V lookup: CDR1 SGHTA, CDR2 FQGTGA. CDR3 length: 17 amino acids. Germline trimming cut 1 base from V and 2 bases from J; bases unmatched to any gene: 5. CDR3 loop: CASSLRGQGRNTGELFF. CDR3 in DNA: TGTGCCAGCAGCTTAAGGGGACAGGGCCGTAACACCGGGGAGCTGTTTTTT.

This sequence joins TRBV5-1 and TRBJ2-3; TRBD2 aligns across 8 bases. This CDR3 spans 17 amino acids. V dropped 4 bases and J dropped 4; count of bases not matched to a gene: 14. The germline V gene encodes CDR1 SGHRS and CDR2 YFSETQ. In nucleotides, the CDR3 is TGCGCCAGCAGCCGGACAGCTGATGGACTAGCATCAGATACGCAGTATTTT. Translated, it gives CASSRTADGLASDTQYF.

The CDR3 sequence is CASSLRRGDYEQYF. CDR3 nucleotide sequence: TGTGCCAGCAGCTTACGGCGGGGGGACTACGAGCAGTACTTC. This chain uses TRBV7-2 with TRBJ2-7; 8 bases match TRBD2. CDR1 is SGHTA, CDR2 FQGNSA, per germline. Trimming removed 2 bases from V and 3 bases from J; junction bases left unmatched: 3. This CDR3 region has 14 residues.

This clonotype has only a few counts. The CDR3 bases are TGTGCCAGCAGTAGGGACAGGCCATCCCCCTTTTCTGAGCAGTTCTTC. Translating it yields CASSRDRPSPFSEQFF. The V call is TRBV2, the J call TRBJ2-1; TRBD1 matches at 8 bases. This CDR3 region has 16 residues. The V and J ends lost 5 bases and 9 bases, in that order; junction bases with no gene match: 15. The germline V gene has CDR1 SNHLY and CDR2 FYNNEI.

The CDR3 protein is CASSQDRNGKNIQYF. DNA for the CDR3: TGTGCCAGCAGTCAGGACAGGAATGGCAAAAACATTCAGTACTTC. This chain links TRBV12-3 or TRBV12-4 with TRBJ2-4, with 7 bases aligning to TRBD1. The V gene end was trimmed by 5 bases and the J gene end by 3 bases; junction bases not matched to a gene: 7. This CDR3 has 15 amino acids.

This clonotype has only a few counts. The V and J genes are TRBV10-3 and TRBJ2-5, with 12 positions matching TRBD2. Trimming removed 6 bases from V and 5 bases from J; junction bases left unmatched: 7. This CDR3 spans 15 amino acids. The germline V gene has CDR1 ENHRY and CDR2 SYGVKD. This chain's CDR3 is CAISLAGGLMETQYF. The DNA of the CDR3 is TGTGCCATCAGCCTAGCGGGGGGGCTAATGGAGACCCAGTACTTC.

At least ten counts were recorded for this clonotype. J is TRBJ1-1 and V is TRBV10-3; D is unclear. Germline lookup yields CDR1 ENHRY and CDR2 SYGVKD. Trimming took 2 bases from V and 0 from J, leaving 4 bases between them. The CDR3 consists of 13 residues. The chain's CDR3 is CAISEEVNTEAFF. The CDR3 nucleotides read TGTGCCATCAGTGAGGAAGTGAACACTGAAGCTTTCTTT.

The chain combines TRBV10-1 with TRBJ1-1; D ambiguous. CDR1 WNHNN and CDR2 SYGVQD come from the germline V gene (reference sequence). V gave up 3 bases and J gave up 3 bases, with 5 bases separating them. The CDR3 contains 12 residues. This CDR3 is CASSDSDTEAFF. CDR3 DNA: TGCGCCAGCAGTGATTCGGACACTGAAGCTTTCTTT.

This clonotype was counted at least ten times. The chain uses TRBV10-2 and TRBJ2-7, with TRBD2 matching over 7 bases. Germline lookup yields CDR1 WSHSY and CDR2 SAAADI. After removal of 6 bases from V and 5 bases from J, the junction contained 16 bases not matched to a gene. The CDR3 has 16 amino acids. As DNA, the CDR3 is TGCGCCAGCAGGGCCCAGGCGGGAGCCGCGGCCGACGAGCAGTACTTC. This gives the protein CASRAQAGAAADEQYF.

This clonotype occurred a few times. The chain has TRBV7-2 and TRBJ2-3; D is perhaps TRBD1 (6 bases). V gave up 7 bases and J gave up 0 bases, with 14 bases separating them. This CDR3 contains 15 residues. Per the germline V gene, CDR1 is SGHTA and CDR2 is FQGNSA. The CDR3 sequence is CASTPVRGSTDTQYF. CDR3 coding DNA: TGTGCCAGCACCCCGGTGAGGGGGAGCACAGATACGCAGTATTTT.

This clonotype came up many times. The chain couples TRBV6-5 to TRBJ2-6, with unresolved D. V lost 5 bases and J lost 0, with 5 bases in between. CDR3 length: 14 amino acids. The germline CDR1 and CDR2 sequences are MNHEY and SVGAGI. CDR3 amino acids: CASSGSSGANVLTF. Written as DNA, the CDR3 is TGTGCCAGCAGTGGCAGCTCTGGGGCCAACGTCCTGACTTTC.

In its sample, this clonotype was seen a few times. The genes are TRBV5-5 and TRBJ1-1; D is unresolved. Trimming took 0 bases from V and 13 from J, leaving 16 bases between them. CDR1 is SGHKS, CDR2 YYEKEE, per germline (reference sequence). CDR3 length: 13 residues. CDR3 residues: CASSLAGLEKGFF. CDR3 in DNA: TGTGCCAGCAGCTTGGCAGGCCTAGAGAAAGGTTTCTTT.

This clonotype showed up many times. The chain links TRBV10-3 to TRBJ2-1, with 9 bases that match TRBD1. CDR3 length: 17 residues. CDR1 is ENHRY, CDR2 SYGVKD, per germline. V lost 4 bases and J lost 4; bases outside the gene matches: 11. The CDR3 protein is CAISGSKGQGFYNEQFF. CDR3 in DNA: TGTGCCATCAGTGGTAGTAAGGGACAGGGATTTTACAATGAGCAGTTCTTC.

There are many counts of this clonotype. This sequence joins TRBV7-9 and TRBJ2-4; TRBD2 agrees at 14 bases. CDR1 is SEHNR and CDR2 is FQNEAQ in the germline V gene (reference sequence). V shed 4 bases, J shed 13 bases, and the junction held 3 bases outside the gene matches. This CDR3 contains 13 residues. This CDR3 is CASSSGLAGDQYF. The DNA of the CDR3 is TGTGCCAGCAGCTCGGGACTAGCGGGGGACCAGTACTTC.

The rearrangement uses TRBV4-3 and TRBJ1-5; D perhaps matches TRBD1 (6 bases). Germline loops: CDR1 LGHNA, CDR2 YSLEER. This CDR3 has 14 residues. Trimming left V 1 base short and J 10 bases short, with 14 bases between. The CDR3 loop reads CASSQGEGQPPQHF. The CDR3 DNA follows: TGCGCCAGCAGCCAAGGGGAGGGACAACCTCCCCAGCATTTT.